The 13 T cell receptor beta chains given below trace back to one sample, sequenced in a study of cytomegalovirus exposure and HLA in healthy donors. This PCR relied on a set of 60 Vbeta primers and 13 Jbeta primers. Assay: immunoSEQ multiplex PCR; the TCRdb copy retains only in-frame clones and omits some. The table lists about 120,000 clones, about 70% of them singletons, with approximately 12% in the top ten. Sequencing was performed on PBMCs. These TCRs come from a woman between 40 and 55 years old in good health and CMV-seropositive.

The rearrangement uses TRBV6-5 and TRBJ2-7; 7 nucleotides align to TRBD1. The CDR3 spans 15 residues. Per germline, CDR1 MNHEY and CDR2 SVGAGI. V gave up 6 bases and J gave up 4 bases; unmatched junction bases: 12. The CDR3 sequence: CASRSDRAFFYEQYF. The CDR3 region has the DNA TGTGCCAGCAGATCTGACAGGGCCTTTTTTTACGAGCAGTACTTC.

The CDR3 DNA is TGTGCCAGCTCACAAACGGCGGACACTGAAGCTTTCTTT. Translation gives CASSQTADTEAFF. The chain joins TRBV18 to TRBJ1-1; D ambiguous. Per germline, CDR1 KGHSH and CDR2 LQKENI. The V end was cut by 4 bases, the J end by 3 bases, with 9 bases between. CDR3 length equals 13 residues.

Regarding this clone: One junction end does not reproduce the germline sequence, and a read error may be involved. The chain joins TRBV7-9 to TRBJ2-7, with TRBD1 matching 7 bases. This CDR3 spans 11 amino acids. Germline-derived CDR1 and CDR2 are SEHNR and FQNEAQ (reference sequence). The CDR3 sequence: CASSLGQGQHF. CDR3 coding DNA: TGTGCCAGCAGCTTAGGACAGGGACAACACTTC.

About this clone: Other DNA sequences of this sample code for an identical CDR3. The chain is built from TRBV5-1 and TRBJ1-1; 8 bases are shared with TRBD1. Germline trimming cut 0 bases from V and 2 bases from J; bases unmatched to any gene: 3. This CDR3 contains 15 residues. Per the germline V gene, CDR1 is SGHRS and CDR2 is YFSETQ. CDR3 bases: TGCGCCAGCAGCTTGGACGGACAGGGAAACACTGAAGCTTTCTTT. It is translated as CASSLDGQGNTEAFF.

This clone has only one observation. V and J are TRBV5-1 and TRBJ1-2; no clear D gene. Trimming removed 7 bases at V and 0 bases at J, with 16 bases between. Germline V lookup: CDR1 SGHRS, CDR2 YFSETQ. The CDR3 extends over 15 amino acids. Here the CDR3 DNA reads TGCGCCAGCTCTCTCACCACAGCCGCTAACTATGGCTACACCTTC. It codes for CASSLTTAANYGYTF.

This clone was detected only once. The CDR3 spells CASSPWTSGGADTQYF. DNA for the CDR3: TGCGCCAGCAGCCCCTGGACTAGCGGGGGAGCAGATACGCAGTATTTT. V and J are TRBV4-1 and TRBJ2-3; the match to TRBD2 covers 13 bases. The germline V gene encodes CDR1 MGHRA and CDR2 YSYEKL. The CDR3 is made up of 16 amino acids. Trimming at V came to 4 bases and at J to 4 bases, leaving 5 bases not matched to a gene.

The V and J genes are TRBV4-1 and TRBJ1-1; TRBD1 agrees at 8 bases. J was trimmed by 4 bases and V by 2 bases; bases with no gene match: 6. The V gene's germline CDR1 is MGHRA and CDR2 YSYEKL. The CDR3 length is 15 residues. DNA of the CDR3: TGCGCCAGCAGCCAAATACTACAGGGGGTCACTGAAGCTTTCTTT. Protein sequence: CASSQILQGVTEAFF.

The CDR3 nucleotides read TGTGCCAGCAGACCAGCTGGACAGGGCTATGGCTACACCTTC. Translated, it gives CASRPAGQGYGYTF. The chain joins TRBV6-6 to TRBJ1-2, with 8 bases fitting TRBD1. CDR1 is MNHNY, CDR2 SVGAGI, per germline (reference sequence). The CDR3 is made up of 14 amino acids. The ends lost 6 bases at V and 4 bases at J; junction bases unmatched: 7.

This clone was seen a handful of times. The chain joins TRBV5-4 to TRBJ1-1, with D unresolved. Germline V gene data show CDR1 as SGHNT and CDR2 as YYREEE (reference sequence). V was trimmed by 6 bases and J by 0 bases, leaving 9 bases between them. This CDR3 spans 13 amino acids. The CDR3 DNA is TGTGCCAGCACCTCCCAGATGAACACTGAAGCTTTCTTT. It is translated as CASTSQMNTEAFF.

The chain is built from TRBV18 and TRBJ2-3; 7 nucleotides agree with TRBD1. The CDR3 spans 13 residues. Looked up from germline, CDR1 is KGHSH and CDR2 is LQKENI. The V segment lost 3 bases and the J segment 7 bases; nucleotides outside the gene matches: 4. CDR3 nucleotide sequence: TGTGCCAGCTCACCTGGACAGGATAATACGCAGTATTTT. This sequence encodes CASSPGQDNTQYF.

The chain couples TRBV6-1 to TRBJ1-1; TRBD1 agrees at 8 bases. The trim removed 7 bases at V and 2 bases at J, leaving 6 bases unmatched. This CDR3 has 14 residues. Germline loops: CDR1 MNHNS, CDR2 SASEGT. The CDR3 DNA reads as TGTGCCAGCATCGACAGGGGCCTCAACACTGAAGCTTTCTTT. Translated, it gives CASIDRGLNTEAFF.

The chain uses TRBV6-5 and TRBJ1-5, with TRBD1 identical over 7 bases. Germline-derived CDR1 and CDR2 are MNHEY and SVGAGI. Trimming removed 6 bases from V and 6 bases from J; junction bases left unmatched: 11. The CDR3 is 15 amino acids. In DNA form, the CDR3 reads TGTGCCAGCAGCCCGACAAACAGGGGTCGTCAGCCCCAGCATTTT. This codes for CASSPTNRGRQPQHF.

The gene calls are TRBV5-1 and TRBJ2-5, with D possibly being TRBD2 (6 bases). CDR1 SGHRS and CDR2 YFSETQ come from the germline V gene. This CDR3 is built from 15 residues. V was trimmed by 6 bases and J by 3 bases, leaving 18 bases between them. The CDR3: CASKVGGRGEETQYF. CDR3 bases: TGCGCCAGCAAGGTTGGAGGGCGCGGGGAAGAGACCCAGTACTTC.